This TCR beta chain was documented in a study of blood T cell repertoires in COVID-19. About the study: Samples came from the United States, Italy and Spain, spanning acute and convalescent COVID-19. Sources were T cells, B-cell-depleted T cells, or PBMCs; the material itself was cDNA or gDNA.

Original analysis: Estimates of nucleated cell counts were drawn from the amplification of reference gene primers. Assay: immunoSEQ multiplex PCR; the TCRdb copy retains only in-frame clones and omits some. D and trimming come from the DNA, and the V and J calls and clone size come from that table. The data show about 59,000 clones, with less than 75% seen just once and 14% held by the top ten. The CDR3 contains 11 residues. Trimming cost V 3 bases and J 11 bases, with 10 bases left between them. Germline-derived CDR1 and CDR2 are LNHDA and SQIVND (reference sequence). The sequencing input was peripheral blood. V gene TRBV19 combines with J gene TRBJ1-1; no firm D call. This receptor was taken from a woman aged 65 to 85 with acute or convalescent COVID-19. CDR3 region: CASSISGAAFF. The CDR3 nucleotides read TGTGCCAGTAGTATTTCGGGAGCGGCTTTCTTT.